The 25 T cell receptor beta chains below all came from one sample that was sequenced in a study of T cell repertoires in aging, cancer and after chemotherapy. Peripheral blood genomic DNA, not sorted cells or RNA, was the template. Multiplex touch-down PCR with TRB-A/B primers amplified rearranged V-D-J TRB sequences. TCRdb called the multiplex PCR reads again in MiXCR, with one record for every CDR3 protein. Among 7,900 or so distinct CDR3 sequences listed, roughly 32% were seen once. Material: blood. These receptors were collected from a human donor in good health.

Only a few counts were recorded for this clonotype. V and J are TRBV4-3 and TRBJ1-1, with D possibly TRBD1 on 6 matching bases. V dropped 0 bases and J dropped 1 base, with 12 bases sitting between them. The CDR3 contains 16 residues. The germline gives CDR1 LGHNA, CDR2 YSLEER. The CDR3 DNA follows: TGCGCCAGCAGCCAAGACCCACCACAGGGGAACACTGAAGCTTTCTTT. This encodes CASSQDPPQGNTEAFF.

The chain uses TRBV6-6 and TRBJ2-5, with TRBD1 matching 10 bases. The CDR3 extends over 14 amino acids. With V trimmed by 4 bases and J by 6 bases, 5 bases remained unmatched. Germline lookup yields CDR1 MNHNY and CDR2 SVGAGI (reference sequence). The CDR3: CASSSWDRGKTQYF. CDR3 sequence (DNA): TGTGCCAGCAGTTCCTGGGACAGGGGAAAGACCCAGTACTTC.

A few counts support this clonotype. V gene TRBV20-1 combines with J gene TRBJ2-5; tentative D call: TRBD2 (5 bases). The CDR3 is made up of 13 amino acids. Germline values: CDR1 DFQATT, CDR2 SNEGSKA (reference sequence). In DNA, the CDR3 is TGCAGCGCCGTGGAGCCCTGGAGGGAGACCCAGTACTTC. Its translation: CSAVEPWRETQYF.

This clonotype has just a few counts. The J gene is TRBJ2-3, the V gene TRBV10-3; 11 positions match TRBD2. Germline V gives CDR1 ENHRY, CDR2 SYGVKD. Trimming took 6 bases from V and 4 from J; bases not matched to a gene: 6. The CDR3 extends over 15 amino acids. The CDR3: CAISGIAGGADTQYF. The CDR3 DNA reads TGTGCCATCAGCGGGATAGCGGGAGGGGCAGATACGCAGTATTTT.

This clonotype was seen only once. This chain links TRBV5-1 with TRBJ2-3; 8 nucleotides agree with TRBD2. The germline V gene encodes CDR1 SGHRS and CDR2 YFSETQ. The ends lost 4 bases at V and 1 base at J; junction bases unmatched: 5. This CDR3 contains 15 residues. CDR3 DNA sequence: TGCGCCAGCAGCCGCCCACTAGCGGGCACAGATACGCAGTATTTT. As protein: CASSRPLAGTDTQYF.

The chain couples TRBV28 to TRBJ2-2, with 9 bases lining up with TRBD2. Germline V gives CDR1 MDHEN, CDR2 SYDVKM. The CDR3 is made up of 14 amino acids. Trimming removed 6 bases from V and 8 bases from J; junction bases left unmatched: 7. This CDR3 is CASRYSGRTGELFF. CDR3 in DNA: TGTGCCAGCAGATATAGCGGGAGAACAGGGGAGCTGTTTTTT.

This chain joins TRBV30 and TRBJ1-1; weak D call: TRBD1 (6 bases). This CDR3 spans 14 amino acids. V was trimmed by 7 bases and J by 6 bases, leaving 21 bases between them. CDR1 is GTSNPN, CDR2 SVGIG, per germline (reference sequence). The CDR3 region has the DNA TGTGCCTCTTCAAATCAGTACAGGGTTGCTGAAGCTTTCTTT. Translation gives CASSNQYRVAEAFF.

The gene calls are TRBV20-1 and TRBJ2-3; D not certain. This CDR3 is 11 amino acids long. V was trimmed by 6 bases and J by 2 bases, leaving 6 bases between them. Per the germline V gene, CDR1 is DFQATT and CDR2 is SNEGSKA (reference sequence). The CDR3: CSALPTDTQYF. The CDR3 DNA reads as TGCAGTGCCCTACCCACAGATACGCAGTATTTT.

To note about this clonotype: A much larger clone lies a single base off, so this may be a read error. This sequence joins TRBV29-1 and TRBJ1-2; D perhaps matches TRBD1 (5 bases). Germline lookup yields CDR1 SQVTM and CDR2 ANQGSEA. This CDR3 has 12 residues. The ends were cut back, 6 bases at V and 12 bases at J, with 20 bases in the middle. The CDR3, as DNA: TGCAGCGTCCGCCGGGCCAGGGCGGCTGACACCTTC. The encoded protein is CSVRRARAADTF.

This clonotype turned up a few times. The chain joins TRBV20-1 to TRBJ1-4; D is unclear. Trimming removed 2 bases from V and 3 bases from J, with 10 bases in between. The germline CDR1 and CDR2 sequences are DFQATT and SNEGSKA (reference sequence). The CDR3 totals 14 residues. This chain's CDR3 is CSARIVEANEKLFF. The DNA for the CDR3 is TGCAGTGCTAGAATAGTAGAAGCTAATGAAAAACTGTTTTTT.

The chain combines TRBV7-9 with TRBJ2-3, with D tentatively TRBD1 (5 bases). CDR1 is SEHNR, CDR2 FQNEAQ, per germline (reference sequence). The CDR3 is made up of 16 amino acids. V was trimmed by 1 base and J by 1 base, leaving 12 bases between them. The CDR3 loop is CASSLVPKGRTDTQYF. CDR3 in DNA: TGTGCCAGCAGCTTAGTCCCCAAGGGGCGCACAGATACGCAGTATTTT.

The V gene is TRBV6-5, the J gene TRBJ1-2; 7 nucleotides agree with TRBD1. V lost 5 bases to trimming and J lost 6 bases; unmatched junction nucleotides: 6. Per the germline V gene, CDR1 is MNHEY and CDR2 is SVGAGI. The CDR3 is 13 residues long. CDR3 in DNA: TGTGCCAGCAGTGAGACAGGGATGGATGGCTACACCTTC. This encodes CASSETGMDGYTF.

The chain couples TRBV20-1 to TRBJ2-2; 8 bases match TRBD2. Germline assignment: CDR1 DFQATT and CDR2 SNEGSKA (reference sequence). Trimming cost V 4 bases and J 7 bases; bases outside gene matches: 14. The CDR3 is 16 residues long. The DNA of the CDR3 is TGCAGTGCTAAATTCCCGGGGCGGGGGGAAGGCGGGGAGCTGTTTTTT. It translates to CSAKFPGRGEGGELFF.

V usage is TRBV18 and J usage is TRBJ2-1; TRBD2 agrees at 9 bases. The CDR3 runs to 15 residues. V lost 4 bases to trimming and J lost 5 bases; unmatched junction nucleotides: 6. CDR1 and CDR2 (germline): KGHSH, LQKENI. The CDR3 DNA is TGTGCCAGCTCACTCCGGACTAGCGAACACAATGAGCAGTTCTTC. Protein sequence: CASSLRTSEHNEQFF.

V usage is TRBV6-5 and J usage is TRBJ1-6; a possible D gene is TRBD1 (6 bases). The CDR3 covers 14 residues. CDR1 and CDR2 (germline): MNHEY, SVGAGI. The germline V and J ends were trimmed by 5 bases and 7 bases, with 12 bases remaining between them. CDR3 nucleotides: TGTGCCAGCAGTGATCTACAGGGAAATTCACCCCTCCACTTT. Its protein product is CASSDLQGNSPLHF.

The chain recombines TRBV18 with TRBJ1-3; D ambiguous. The CDR3 is 15 residues long. V was cut by 1 base and J by 2 bases, with 9 bases left in between. CDR1 KGHSH and CDR2 LQKENI come from the germline V gene. For the CDR3, the DNA is TGTGCCAGCTCACCACAGGTTTCCCCTGGAAACACCATATATTTT. Its protein product is CASSPQVSPGNTIYF.

The rearrangement links TRBV20-1 to TRBJ1-1, with D possibly matching TRBD1 (5 bases). The CDR3 is 14 amino acids. Germline V gene data show CDR1 as DFQATT and CDR2 as SNEGSKA (reference sequence). Trimming stripped 4 bases from V and 2 bases from J, with 14 bases between. CDR3 region: CSAMGTSSNTEAFF. In DNA form, the CDR3 reads TGCAGTGCTATGGGGACGTCTTCTAACACTGAAGCTTTCTTT.

The rearrangement uses TRBV7-2 and TRBJ2-3; 9 bases fit TRBD2. The CDR3 length is 17 residues. The germline V gene encodes CDR1 SGHTA and CDR2 FQGNSA. Losses at the gene ends were 7 bases for V and 3 bases for J; bases not matched to a gene: 14. Written as DNA, the CDR3 is TGTGCCAGCACCCGGGGGCGGGAGGGCCTTTGGACAGATACGCAGTATTTT. Its protein is CASTRGREGLWTDTQYF.

The chain combines TRBV19 with TRBJ2-5; D gene uncertain. In germline, CDR1 is LNHDA, CDR2 SQIVND (reference sequence). This CDR3 spans 15 amino acids. V lost 1 base and J 2 bases, leaving 11 bases between the germline ends. The CDR3 reads CASSIGFGVQETQYF. In DNA form, the CDR3 reads TGTGCCAGTAGTATAGGGTTCGGAGTTCAAGAGACCCAGTACTTC.

This clonotype has a handful of counts. CDR3 DNA sequence: TGTGCCAGCAGATCGGAGTTGGGGGGCTCGTACGAGCAGTACTTC. As protein: CASRSELGGSYEQYF. This chain uses TRBV12-3 or TRBV12-4 with TRBJ2-7; perhaps D is TRBD1 or TRBD2 (6 bases each). The CDR3 has 15 residues. The ends were cut back, 6 bases at V and 4 bases at J, with 19 bases in the middle.

This sequence joins TRBV28 and TRBJ2-7; 8 bases map to TRBD1. Germline CDR1 and CDR2: MDHEN and SYDVKM. The CDR3 is 16 residues long. V was clipped by 6 bases and J by 0 bases; unmatched bases: 10. In nucleotides, the CDR3 is TGTGCCAGCAGCGATCCAGGGGGCGCAAGCTCCTACGAGCAGTACTTC. Translated, it gives CASSDPGGASSYEQYF.

This chain links TRBV5-6 with TRBJ1-2, with 9 positions matching TRBD1. The CDR3 runs 15 residues. Germline V gene sequence: CDR1 SGHDT, CDR2 YYEEEE. After removal of 4 bases from V and 2 bases from J, the junction contained 6 bases not matched to a gene. The CDR3 nucleotides are TGTGCCAGCAGCCGAGGGGACAGGGTGAACTATGGCTACACCTTC. It translates to CASSRGDRVNYGYTF.

This clonotype turned up a few times. The chain has TRBV18 and TRBJ2-1; 11 bases are shared with TRBD2. Germline V gene sequence: CDR1 KGHSH, CDR2 LQKENI. V shed 4 bases, J shed 4 bases, and the junction held 6 bases outside the gene matches. The CDR3 is made up of 16 amino acids. CDR3 nucleotide sequence: TGTGCCAGCTCACGGGGGACTAGCGGATTTTACAATGAGCAGTTCTTC. It encodes CASSRGTSGFYNEQFF.

This sequence joins TRBV6-2 or TRBV6-3 and TRBJ1-5, with 7 bases fitting TRBD1. The junction had 13 bases not matched to a gene; V was cut back by 5 bases and J by 6 bases. This CDR3 contains 16 residues. Germline V CDR1 and CDR2: MNHEY, SVGEGT. CDR3 residues: CASSDPGQASLQPQHF. CDR3 nucleotide sequence: TGTGCCAGCAGTGACCCCGGACAGGCCTCCCTTCAGCCCCAGCATTTT.

This clonotype turned up a few times. This chain links TRBV20-1 with TRBJ2-7, with D maybe TRBD2 (6 bases). Deletions cut 0 bases from V and 3 bases from J, with 12 bases between. The CDR3 has 14 amino acids. Germline V gene lookup returns CDR1 DFQATT and CDR2 SNEGSKA (reference sequence). CDR3 bases: TGCAGTGCTAGAGATCGCGGGGTAATCTACGAGCAGTACTTC. The encoded protein is CSARDRGVIYEQYF.